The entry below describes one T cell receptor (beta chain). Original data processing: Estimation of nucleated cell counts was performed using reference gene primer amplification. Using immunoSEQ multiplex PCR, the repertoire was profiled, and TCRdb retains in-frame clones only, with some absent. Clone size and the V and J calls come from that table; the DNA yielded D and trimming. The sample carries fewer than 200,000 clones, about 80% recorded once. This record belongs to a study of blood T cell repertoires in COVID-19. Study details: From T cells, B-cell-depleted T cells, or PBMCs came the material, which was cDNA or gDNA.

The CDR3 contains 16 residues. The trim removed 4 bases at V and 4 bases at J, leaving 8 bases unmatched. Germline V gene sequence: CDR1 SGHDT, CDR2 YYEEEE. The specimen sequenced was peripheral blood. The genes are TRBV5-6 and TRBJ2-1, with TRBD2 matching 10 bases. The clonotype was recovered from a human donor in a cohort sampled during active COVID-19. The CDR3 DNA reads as TGTGCCAGCAGCCGCCGGGGGACTAGCGCTTACAATGAGCAGTTCTTC. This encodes CASSRRGTSAYNEQFF.